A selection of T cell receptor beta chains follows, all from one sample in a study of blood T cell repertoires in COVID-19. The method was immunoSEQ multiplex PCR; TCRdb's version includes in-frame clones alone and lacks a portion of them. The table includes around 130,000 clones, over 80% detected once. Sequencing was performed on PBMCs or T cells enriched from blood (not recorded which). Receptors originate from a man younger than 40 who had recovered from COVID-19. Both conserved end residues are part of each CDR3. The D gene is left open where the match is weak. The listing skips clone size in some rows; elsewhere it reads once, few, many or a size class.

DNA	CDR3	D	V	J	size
TGCAGCGTTGAAAGCGGGCCAACCGGGGAGCTGTTTTTT	CSVESGPTGELFF	NA	TRBV29-1	TRBJ2-2	NA
TGCGCCAGCCTCTGGCAGGGGGAAAGCACAGATACGCAGTATTTT	CASLWQGESTDTQYF	TRBD1	TRBV5-1	TRBJ2-3	NA
TGTGCCAGCAGCCTATTCATCACTTGGGGTGAGGGCAATGAGCAGTTCTTC	CASSLFITWGEGNEQFF	NA	TRBV7-9	TRBJ2-1	NA
TGTGCCAGCAGCCTTCTAGCGGGAGGGTACCGAGATACGCAGTATTTT	CASSLLAGGYRDTQYF	TRBD2	TRBV5-4	TRBJ2-3	NA
TGTGCCAGCAGCCCCGGGGGGGCGCACGACGAGCAGTACTTC	CASSPGGAHDEQYF	TRBD2	TRBV7-3	TRBJ2-7	once
TGTGCCAGCAGCGCAGACCAGGGGGAAGGAAACACCATATATTTT	CASSADQGEGNTIYF	TRBD1	TRBV9	TRBJ1-3	NA
TGTGCCAGCAGCTTAAGTCCAAGCGGGAGTGGGTACAATGAGCAGTTCTTC	CASSLSPSGSGYNEQFF	TRBD2	TRBV7-3	TRBJ2-1	NA
TGTGCCAGCAGCCCCTCGGGAGGGGATACGCAGTATTTT	CASSPSGGDTQYF	TRBD2	TRBV3-1/TRBV3-2	TRBJ2-3	NA
TGTGCCAGCAGTTACGATGCAGGCCCCAATGAGCAGTTCTTC	CASSYDAGPNEQFF	NA	TRBV6-5	TRBJ2-1	NA
TGTGCCAGCAGTTACCGTCAGGTGGAGGACTATGGCTACACCTTC	CASSYRQVEDYGYTF	NA	TRBV6-5	TRBJ1-2	NA
TGTGCCAGCTGCCAATGGGACAGGGGGCTGCATAATTCACCCCTCCACTTT	CASCQWDRGLHNSPLHF	TRBD1	TRBV3-1/TRBV3-2	TRBJ1-6	NA
TGTGCCAGCAGTGGGAGCGGGAACCCCACAGATACGCAGTATTTT	CASSGSGNPTDTQYF	TRBD2	TRBV2	TRBJ2-3	NA
TGCGCCAGCAGCTTGGTTGGGGGGGCCCAGCCCCAGCATTTT	CASSLVGGAQPQHF	NA	TRBV5-1	TRBJ1-5	few
TGTGCCAGCAGCTCAGGAGGACTGGTTGAGACCCAGTACTTC	CASSSGGLVETQYF	NA	TRBV7-6	TRBJ2-5	NA
TGCGCCAGCAGCGCGACTCGCACAGATACGCAGTATTTT	CASSATRTDTQYF	NA	TRBV5-1	TRBJ2-3	NA
TGTGCCAGCAGCATTGGGACAGGCCGTAGCAATCAGCCCCAGCATTTT	CASSIGTGRSNQPQHF	TRBD1	TRBV5-6	TRBJ1-5	NA
TGTGCCACCAGCAGAGATCGAGGACCGGGGACCGGGGAGCTGTTTTTT	CATSRDRGPGTGELFF	NA	TRBV15	TRBJ2-2	NA